This T cell receptor beta chain was recorded in a study of cytomegalovirus exposure and HLA in healthy donors. Background on the study: The approximately 130 validation repertoires matched the 500 to 750 first-cohort repertoires in platform, a later analysis reported. Study-level results: The study recorded over 150 TCR beta chains that were cytomegalovirus-associated. Rare TCR sequences dominated, though some public TCRs recurred in many donors.

Sequencing used immunoSEQ multiplex PCR; TCRdb keeps in-frame clones, though not all of them. The profile shows 300,000 or so clones, 88% of them singletons. A note on this clone: Its antigen is not known.

V lost 0 bases and J lost 2; bases outside the gene matches: 4. The CDR3 runs to 17 residues. CDR1 is LGHNA, CDR2 YNFKEQ, per germline. The donors were members of the validation cohort comprising approximately 110 subjects, separate from the approximately 630-subject first cohort. Source material: PBMCs. V usage is TRBV4-2 and J usage is TRBJ1-2; 12 nucleotides line up with TRBD1. This receptor was obtained from a man under 40 in good health and CMV-seronegative. The CDR3 sequence: CASSQEGTGGGNYGYTF. The CDR3 coding sequence is TGTGCCAGCAGCCAAGAAGGGACAGGGGGCGGAAACTATGGCTACACCTTC.